Listed below are T cell receptor beta chains from one sample, sequenced in a study of cytomegalovirus exposure and HLA in healthy donors. Data came from immunoSEQ multiplex PCR; TCRdb stores just in-frame clones and leaves some out. The sample yields under 250,000 clones, over 65% seen once. The material sequenced was PBMCs. The receptors shown here come from a man aged 18 to 30 in good health and CMV-seronegative. Each CDR3 is given with its conserved first and last residue. The order of the fields is V gene, clone size, CDR3 protein. Clone size is given for some rows only: seen once, a few or many times, or a class if the clone is expanded.

TRBV19,once,CASRHSNQPQHF
TRBV19,few,CASSKRTSGSNEQFF
TRBV19,.,CASRPIAGTSPGEQYF
TRBV30,.,CAWSVRAGPATNEKLFF
TRBV6-1,.,CASSEAIDRVGGETQYF
TRBV11-2,few,CASSLGRGQIYEQYF
TRBV28,.,CASSLSGSPLEQYF
TRBV27,.,CASSGQDITGELFF
TRBV2,.,CASSNSGKDNEQFF
TRBV7-9,few,CASSLGASPGGEKLFF
TRBV5-6,.,CASRGGGRRAQETQYF
TRBV2,.,CASSGGTGMAGELFF
TRBV11-2,.,CASSFGTSNPTDTQYF
TRBV7-8,few,CASSSSFATGGRGMETQYF
TRBV9,.,CASSVGSQSIGTGAKQFF
TRBV6-6,.,CASSYRGIDEQFF
TRBV19,.,CASSSSGSFYEQYF
TRBV28,few,CASSGDLGAFQSPLHF
TRBV5-6,once,CASQGPGYGYTF
TRBV7-3,.,CASSLSGQPTEAFF
TRBV5-1,.,CASSPRTGEAETQYF
TRBV7-3,.,CASSFKLTSGANVLTF
TRBV19,.,CASSGTLSYEQYF
TRBV5-6,.,CASSLGGRNTEAFF
TRBV1,.,CTSSQGVGGLNTEAFF
TRBV7-3,.,CASSLTAGDWDTQYF
TRBV5-4,.,CASSLLLAGVDTQYF
TRBV6-5,.,CASSTVNTEAFF
TRBV30,.,CAWQGAVWELFF
TRBV19,few,CASSLGWGQDGYTF
TRBV18,once,CASSPLAALTDTQYF
TRBV18,.,CASSTLAGGLGNEQFF
TRBV6-5,.,CASSRAWGNQPQHF
TRBV5-4,.,CASTHPGSYNEQFF
TRBV29-1,few,CSVAGTAPREQYF
TRBV4-1,.,CASSLTSGTDEQYF
TRBV5-1,.,CASSLGGGFMNTEAFF
TRBV7-6,.,CASSSRAGGLNTEAFF
TRBV5-4,.,CASSVADRGWSTEAFF
TRBV5-1,.,CASSSRTGESGYTF
TRBV7-2,.,CASSMTGYKQFF
TRBV6-1,once,CASLLAGGGTQYF
TRBV9,.,CASSPSSTTYNSPLHF
TRBV19,.,CASSIQGGTPPDTQYF